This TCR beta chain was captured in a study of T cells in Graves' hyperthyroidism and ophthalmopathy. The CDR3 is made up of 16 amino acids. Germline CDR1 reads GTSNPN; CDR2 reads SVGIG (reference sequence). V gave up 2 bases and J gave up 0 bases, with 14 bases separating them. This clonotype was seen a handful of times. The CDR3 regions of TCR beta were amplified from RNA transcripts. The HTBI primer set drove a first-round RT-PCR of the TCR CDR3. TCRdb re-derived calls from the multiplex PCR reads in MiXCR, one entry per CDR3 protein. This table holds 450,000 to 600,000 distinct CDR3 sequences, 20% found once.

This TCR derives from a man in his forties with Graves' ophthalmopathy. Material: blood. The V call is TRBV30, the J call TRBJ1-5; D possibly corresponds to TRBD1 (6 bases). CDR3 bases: TGTGCCTGGAGTATCCGGGACACAAATAGCAATCAGCCCCAGCATTTT. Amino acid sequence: CAWSIRDTNSNQPQHF.